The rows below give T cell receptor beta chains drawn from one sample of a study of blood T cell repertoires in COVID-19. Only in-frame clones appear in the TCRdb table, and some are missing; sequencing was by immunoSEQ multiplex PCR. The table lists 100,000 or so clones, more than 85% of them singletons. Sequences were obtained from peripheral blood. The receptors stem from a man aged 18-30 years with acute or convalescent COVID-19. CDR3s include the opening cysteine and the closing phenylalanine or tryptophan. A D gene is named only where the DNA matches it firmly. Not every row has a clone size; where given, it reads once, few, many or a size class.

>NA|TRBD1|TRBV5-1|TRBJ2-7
TGCGCCAGCAGCCAAGACAGGGGGTCAAACGAGCAGTACTTC
CASSQDRGSNEQYF
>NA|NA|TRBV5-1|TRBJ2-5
TGCGCCAGCAGCTTGTGGCCCGGAGACGAAGAGACCCAGTACTTC
CASSLWPGDEETQYF
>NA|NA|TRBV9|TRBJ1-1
TGTGCCAGCAGCACCCGTCCCCGGGGAGGGGCCCCCACTGAAGCTTTCTTT
CASSTRPRGGAPTEAFF
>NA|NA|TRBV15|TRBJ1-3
TGTGCCACCAGCAGATATACCACAGGGTCGGCGGGAAACACCATATATTTT
CATSRYTTGSAGNTIYF
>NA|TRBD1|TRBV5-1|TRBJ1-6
TGCGCCAGCACCCTAGGACAGGGTACGTCCTATAATTCACCCCTCCACTTT
CASTLGQGTSYNSPLHF
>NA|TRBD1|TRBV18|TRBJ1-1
TGTGCCAGCTCACCAAGGGGGACAGGGGCTATGAACACTGAAGCTTTCTTT
CASSPRGTGAMNTEAFF
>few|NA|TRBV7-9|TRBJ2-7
TGTGCCAGCAGCGTAGGGGGGACAGCTGAGCAGTACTTC
CASSVGGTAEQYF
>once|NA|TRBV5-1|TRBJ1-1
TGCGCCAGCAGCTCCCAGTTTGGAGCTGAAGCTTTCTTT
CASSSQFGAEAFF
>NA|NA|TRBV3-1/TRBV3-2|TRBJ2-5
TGTGCCAGCAGCCAAGAACCCACAGGGCTAATGAAAGAGACCCAGTACTTC
CASSQEPTGLMKETQYF
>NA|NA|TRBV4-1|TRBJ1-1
TGCGCCAGCAGCCAAGATAGCCCCAACACTGAAGCTTTCTTT
CASSQDSPNTEAFF
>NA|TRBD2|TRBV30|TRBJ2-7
TGTGCCTGGAGTGTACCGTCGGGAGGGGGGACCTACGAGCAGTACTTC
CAWSVPSGGGTYEQYF
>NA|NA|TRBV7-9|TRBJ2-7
TGTGCCAGCAGGACCGCAGGGGAATCCTACGAGCAGTACTTC
CASRTAGESYEQYF
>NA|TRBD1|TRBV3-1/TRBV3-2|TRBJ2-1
TGTGCCAGCAGCACCGGGACAGGGGGTTCTGAGCAGTTCTTC
CASSTGTGGSEQFF
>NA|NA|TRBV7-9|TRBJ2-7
TGTGCCAGCAGTCGTAGCGGACCCTACGAGCAGTACTTC
CASSRSGPYEQYF
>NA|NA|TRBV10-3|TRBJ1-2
TGTGCCATCAACGCGGCTGATAACTATGGCTACACCTTC
CAINAADNYGYTF
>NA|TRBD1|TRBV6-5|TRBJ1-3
TGTGCCAGCAGCCCAAGGGACAGGGCTGGAAACACCATATATTTT
CASSPRDRAGNTIYF
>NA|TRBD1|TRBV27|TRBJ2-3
TGTGCCAGCAGTTTTGGGACAGGGGACGTCCCCACGCAGTATTTT
CASSFGTGDVPTQYF
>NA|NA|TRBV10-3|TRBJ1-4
TGTGCCATCAGGGCTCCTAATGAAAAACTGTTTTTT
CAIRAPNEKLFF
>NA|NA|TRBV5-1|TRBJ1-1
TGCGCCAGCAGCTTGATAAACACTGAAGCTTTCTTT
CASSLINTEAFF
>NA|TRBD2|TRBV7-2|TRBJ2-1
TGTGCCAGCAGCTCCTGGACTAGCGGAATCTACAATGAGCAGTTCTTC
CASSSWTSGIYNEQFF
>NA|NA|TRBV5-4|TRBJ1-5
TGTGCCAGCAGCTTGGACGGGGGTGGCAATCAGCCCCAGCATTTT
CASSLDGGGNQPQHF
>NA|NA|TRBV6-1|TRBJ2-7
TGTGCCAGCAGTGAATCCCCTGGGGCCGAGCAGTACTTC
CASSESPGAEQYF
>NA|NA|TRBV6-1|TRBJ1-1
TGTGCCAGCAGTGATGGCTCGGGTTCCGGCACTGAAGCTTTCTTT
CASSDGSGSGTEAFF
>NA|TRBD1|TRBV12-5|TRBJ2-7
TGTGCTAGTGGTTTGGTAGCGAAGGACAGGAGAGATAGTTACGAGCAGTACTTC
CASGLVAKDRRDSYEQYF
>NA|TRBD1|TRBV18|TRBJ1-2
TGTGCCAGCTCACCTGAGACAGGGGGAGCCTATGGCTACACCTTC
CASSPETGGAYGYTF
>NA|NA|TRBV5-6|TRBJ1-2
TGTGCCAGCAGCTTGCTCGAATCTACTAACTATGGCTACACCTTC
CASSLLESTNYGYTF
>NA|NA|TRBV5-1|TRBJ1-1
TGCGCCAGCAGCTCCTATACAGGGAACACTGAAGCTTTCTTT
CASSSYTGNTEAFF
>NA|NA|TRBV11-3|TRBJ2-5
TGTGCCAGCAGCCCAGGGGCGGAAGAGACCCAGTACTTC
CASSPGAEETQYF
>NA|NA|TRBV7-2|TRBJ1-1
TGTGCCAGCAGCTTAGATGTCATGAACACTGAAGCTTTCTTT
CASSLDVMNTEAFF
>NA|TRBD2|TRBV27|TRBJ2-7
TGTGCCACCAAGGGGCTAGCGGGAGGGGAGAACGAGCAGTACTTC
CATKGLAGGENEQYF
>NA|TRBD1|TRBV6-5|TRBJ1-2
TGTGCCAGTACAGGGGGCGGTGGCTACACCTTC
CASTGGGGYTF
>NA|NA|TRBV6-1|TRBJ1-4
TGTGCCAGCAGTGGTACTGCGGGACGGCTGGGGGGAAAACTGTTTTTT
CASSGTAGRLGGKLFF
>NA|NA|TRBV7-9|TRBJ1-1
TGTGCCAGCAGTCTGGGGGCATCTCCCCCGGGCCCTGAAGCTTTCTTT
CASSLGASPPGPEAFF
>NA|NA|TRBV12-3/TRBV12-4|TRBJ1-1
TGTGCCAGCAGGTTAGTAGTGAACACTGAAGCTTTCTTT
CASRLVVNTEAFF
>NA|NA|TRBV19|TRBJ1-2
TGTGCCAGTAAGTCCTTCCCAGGGAGGGATGGCTACACCTTC
CASKSFPGRDGYTF
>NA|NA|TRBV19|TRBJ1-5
TGTGCCAGTAGTGGGACTAACCGATTAACTTATAGCAATCAGCCCCAGCATTTT
CASSGTNRLTYSNQPQHF
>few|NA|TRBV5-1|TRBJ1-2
TGCGCCAGCAGCTTTCCCGCCGGGGGGGGTGACTATGGCTACACCTTC
CASSFPAGGGDYGYTF
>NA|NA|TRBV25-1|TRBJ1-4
TGTGCCAGCAGTTTTCCCCAGGGCCCTAATGAAAAACTGTTTTTT
CASSFPQGPNEKLFF
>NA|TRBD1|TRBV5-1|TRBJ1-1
TGCGCCAGCAGCTGGAAGACAGGGGGAATGGGCACTGAAGCTTTCTTT
CASSWKTGGMGTEAFF
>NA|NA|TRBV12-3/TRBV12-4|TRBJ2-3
TGTGCCAGCAGTTTCTTGGATACGCAGTATTTT
CASSFLDTQYF
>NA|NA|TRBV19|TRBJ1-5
TGTGCCAGTAGTATTTCTCAGGGGCTTACGAGCAATCAGCCCCAGCATTTT
CASSISQGLTSNQPQHF
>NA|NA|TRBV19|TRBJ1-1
TGTGCCTGTACCTCGACCACGGGGGGCGAAGCTTTCTTT
CACTSTTGGEAFF
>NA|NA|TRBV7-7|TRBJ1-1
TGTGCCAGCAGCTTAGACAGGGATACTGAAGCTTTCTTT
CASSLDRDTEAFF
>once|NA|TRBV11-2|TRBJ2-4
TGTGCCAGCAGCTTACTCCGAGGGCTCGGAAACATTCAGTACTTC
CASSLLRGLGNIQYF
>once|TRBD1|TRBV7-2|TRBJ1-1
TGTGCCAGCAGCTTAACGACAGGGCTGGGTGAAGCTTTCTTT
CASSLTTGLGEAFF
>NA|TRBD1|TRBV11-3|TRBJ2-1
TGTGCCAGCAGTTCCGGGACAGGGATCCCCAATGAGCAGTTCTTC
CASSSGTGIPNEQFF
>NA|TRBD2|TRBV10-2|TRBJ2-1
TGCGCCAGCATCCCTTCTGTGGCGGGGGTGACCGAGCAGTTCTTC
CASIPSVAGVTEQFF
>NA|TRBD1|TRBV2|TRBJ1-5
TGTGCCAGCAGCCAACTGCCCGACAGGGGAGGCAATCAGCCCCAGCATTTT
CASSQLPDRGGNQPQHF
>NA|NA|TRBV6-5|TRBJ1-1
TGTGCCAGCAGCTTTTACACTGAAGCTTTCTTT
CASSFYTEAFF
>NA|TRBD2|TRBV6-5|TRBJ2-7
TGTGCCAGCAGTTACTCGTCGGGGGGGGCCTACGAGCAGTACTTC
CASSYSSGGAYEQYF
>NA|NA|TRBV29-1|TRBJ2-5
TGCAGCGTTGAGAAGGAGGGGTTGTTGGAGACCCAGTACTTC
CSVEKEGLLETQYF
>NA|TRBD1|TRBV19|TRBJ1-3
TGTGCCAGTAGTCAACAGGGGCTCTACGGAAACACCATATATTTT
CASSQQGLYGNTIYF
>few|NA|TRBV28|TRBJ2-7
TGTGCCAGCAGTTCCTGGACAGCCGAGCAGTACTTC
CASSSWTAEQYF
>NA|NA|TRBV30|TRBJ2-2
TGTGCCTGGAGTGGAGAGGGAGTTTGGGGGGCCGGGGAGCTGTTTTTT
CAWSGEGVWGAGELFF